Listed below are T cell receptor beta chains from one sample, sequenced in a study of cytomegalovirus exposure and HLA in healthy donors. Only in-frame clones appear in the TCRdb table, and some are missing; sequencing was by immunoSEQ multiplex PCR. Among 75,000 to 80,000 clones, roughly 76% were seen once, and the ten largest hold roughly an eighth. The sequenced sample consisted of PBMCs. The receptors were sampled from a male donor in good health and CMV-seropositive. Both conserved end residues are part of each CDR3. The D gene is left open where the match is weak. Clone sizes are given selectively: once, few, many, or a class where the clone is expanded.

D gene: TRBD1; CDR3 length: 15; J gene: TRBJ2-1; V gene: TRBV6-4; clone size: -; CDR3 protein: CASRETGGAYNEQFF; CDR3 DNA: TGTGCCAGCAGAGAGACAGGGGGCGCCTACAATGAGCAGTTCTTC
D gene: TRBD1; CDR3 length: 16; J gene: TRBJ2-6; V gene: TRBV5-5; clone size: -; CDR3 protein: CASSPATGAGANVLTF; CDR3 DNA: TGTGCCAGCAGCCCCGCGACAGGGGCTGGGGCCAACGTCCTGACTTTC
D gene: -; CDR3 length: 12; J gene: TRBJ2-3; V gene: TRBV9; clone size: -; CDR3 protein: CASSPDGSSQYF; CDR3 DNA: TGTGCCAGCAGCCCAGACGGGAGTTCGCAGTATTTT
D gene: -; CDR3 length: 15; J gene: TRBJ1-1; V gene: TRBV25-1; clone size: -; CDR3 protein: CASSEQQGSGTEAFF; CDR3 DNA: TGTGCCAGCAGTGAACAACAGGGAAGTGGCACTGAAGCTTTCTTT
D gene: -; CDR3 length: 15; J gene: TRBJ1-2; V gene: TRBV18; clone size: -; CDR3 protein: CASSPPGRPNYGYTF; CDR3 DNA: TGTGCCAGCTCACCACCGGGGAGGCCTAACTATGGCTACACCTTC
D gene: -; CDR3 length: 18; J gene: TRBJ2-3; V gene: TRBV7-9; clone size: -; CDR3 protein: CASSPRERAMPNTDTQYF; CDR3 DNA: TGTGCCAGCAGCCCCCGGGAGCGGGCGATGCCGAACACAGATACGCAGTATTTT
D gene: -; CDR3 length: 15; J gene: TRBJ2-1; V gene: TRBV5-1; clone size: -; CDR3 protein: CASSLEGGAHNEQFF; CDR3 DNA: TGCGCCAGCAGCTTGGAAGGGGGTGCGCACAATGAGCAGTTCTTC
D gene: -; CDR3 length: 13; J gene: TRBJ2-7; V gene: TRBV11-2; clone size: -; CDR3 protein: CASSPRVSYEQYF; CDR3 DNA: TGTGCCAGCAGCCCCCGGGTCAGCTACGAGCAGTACTTC
D gene: TRBD1; CDR3 length: 15; J gene: TRBJ1-1; V gene: TRBV19; clone size: -; CDR3 protein: CASTPRTGADTEAFF; CDR3 DNA: TGTGCCAGTACCCCTAGGACAGGTGCGGACACTGAAGCTTTCTTT
D gene: -; CDR3 length: 15; J gene: TRBJ2-2; V gene: TRBV5-1; clone size: -; CDR3 protein: CASSPEDFYTGELFF; CDR3 DNA: TGCGCCAGCAGCCCCGAGGACTTTTACACCGGGGAGCTGTTTTTT
D gene: -; CDR3 length: 16; J gene: TRBJ1-2; V gene: TRBV27; clone size: -; CDR3 protein: CASSSLSPTGPSGYTF; CDR3 DNA: TGTGCCAGCAGTTCGCTTTCCCCAACAGGGCCGAGCGGCTACACCTTC
D gene: TRBD1; CDR3 length: 14; J gene: TRBJ2-7; V gene: TRBV13; clone size: -; CDR3 protein: CASSLRDRPHEQYF; CDR3 DNA: TGTGCCAGCAGCTTGAGGGACAGGCCACACGAGCAGTACTTC
D gene: -; CDR3 length: 16; J gene: TRBJ2-2; V gene: TRBV2; clone size: -; CDR3 protein: CASSPFGGMDTGELFF; CDR3 DNA: TGTGCCAGCAGTCCGTTTGGAGGGATGGACACCGGGGAGCTGTTTTTT
D gene: TRBD2; CDR3 length: 18; J gene: TRBJ2-7; V gene: TRBV23-1; clone size: few; CDR3 protein: CASSRVVGSGIFYYEQYF; CDR3 DNA: TGCGCCAGCAGTCGTGTTGTGGGGAGCGGGATATTTTACTACGAGCAGTACTTC
D gene: TRBD1; CDR3 length: 15; J gene: TRBJ2-1; V gene: TRBV30; clone size: -; CDR3 protein: CAWSVQGQEYNEQFF; CDR3 DNA: TGTGCCTGGAGTGTACAAGGACAGGAGTACAATGAGCAGTTCTTC
D gene: -; CDR3 length: 15; J gene: TRBJ1-6; V gene: TRBV27; clone size: -; CDR3 protein: CASSPQGLNNSPLHF; CDR3 DNA: TGTGCCAGCAGCCCACAGGGTCTCAATAATTCACCCCTCCACTTT
D gene: -; CDR3 length: 16; J gene: TRBJ2-7; V gene: TRBV7-9; clone size: -; CDR3 protein: CSSSPRGGGKSYEQYF; CDR3 DNA: TGTTCCAGCAGCCCCAGAGGTGGGGGGAAATCCTACGAGCAGTACTTC
D gene: -; CDR3 length: 13; J gene: TRBJ1-1; V gene: TRBV5-1; clone size: -; CDR3 protein: CASSLGGDSEAFF; CDR3 DNA: TGCGCCAGCAGCTTGGGGGGAGATAGCGAAGCTTTCTTT
D gene: -; CDR3 length: 14; J gene: TRBJ1-5; V gene: TRBV11-2; clone size: -; CDR3 protein: CASSFTGSNQPQHF; CDR3 DNA: TGTGCCAGCAGCTTCACAGGTAGCAATCAGCCCCAGCATTTT
D gene: TRBD1; CDR3 length: 14; J gene: TRBJ1-2; V gene: TRBV5-4; clone size: -; CDR3 protein: CASSLQGGGLGYTF; CDR3 DNA: TGTGCCAGCAGCTTACAGGGGGGGGGTTTAGGCTACACCTTC
D gene: -; CDR3 length: 15; J gene: TRBJ1-1; V gene: TRBV18; clone size: -; CDR3 protein: CASSPLTTMNTEAFF; CDR3 DNA: TGTGCCAGCTCACCATTGACAACCATGAACACTGAAGCTTTCTTT
D gene: -; CDR3 length: 15; J gene: TRBJ2-3; V gene: TRBV5-6; clone size: -; CDR3 protein: CASSPPSRATDTQYF; CDR3 DNA: TGTGCCAGCAGCCCCCCGAGCAGGGCCACAGATACGCAGTATTTT
D gene: -; CDR3 length: 10; J gene: TRBJ1-1; V gene: TRBV27; clone size: -; CDR3 protein: CASMGREAFF; CDR3 DNA: TGTGCCAGCATGGGCAGAGAAGCTTTCTTT
D gene: TRBD1; CDR3 length: 13; J gene: TRBJ1-4; V gene: TRBV30; clone size: -; CDR3 protein: CAWSGTGYEKLFF; CDR3 DNA: TGTGCCTGGAGTGGGACAGGGTACGAAAAACTGTTTTTT
D gene: -; CDR3 length: 12; J gene: TRBJ2-3; V gene: TRBV11-3; clone size: -; CDR3 protein: CASSFGGGPQYF; CDR3 DNA: TGTGCCAGCAGCTTCGGAGGGGGCCCGCAGTATTTT
D gene: TRBD1; CDR3 length: 15; J gene: TRBJ1-3; V gene: TRBV18; clone size: -; CDR3 protein: CASSPGQSGLDTIYF; CDR3 DNA: TGTGCCAGCTCACCGGGACAGAGCGGTTTGGACACCATATATTTT
D gene: TRBD2; CDR3 length: 18; J gene: TRBJ2-2; V gene: TRBV4-1; clone size: -; CDR3 protein: CASSQARASGRWTGELFF; CDR3 DNA: TGCGCCAGCAGCCAAGCTCGGGCTAGCGGGAGGTGGACCGGGGAGCTGTTTTTT
D gene: TRBD1; CDR3 length: 17; J gene: TRBJ1-3; V gene: TRBV28; clone size: -; CDR3 protein: CATHQSPGGGTGNTIYF; CDR3 DNA: TGTGCCACCCATCAATCCCCGGGAGGGGGCACTGGAAACACCATATATTTT
D gene: TRBD1; CDR3 length: 15; J gene: TRBJ2-3; V gene: TRBV4-1; clone size: few; CDR3 protein: CASSQPGQGSDTQYF; CDR3 DNA: TGCGCCAGCAGCCAACCGGGACAGGGGTCAGATACGCAGTATTTT
D gene: -; CDR3 length: 14; J gene: TRBJ2-3; V gene: TRBV4-1; clone size: once; CDR3 protein: CASSQELAGHTQYF; CDR3 DNA: TGCGCCAGCAGCCAGGAGCTAGCCGGGCATACGCAGTATTTT
D gene: -; CDR3 length: 12; J gene: TRBJ2-1; V gene: TRBV30; clone size: -; CDR3 protein: CAWSGPNTRQFF; CDR3 DNA: TGTGCCTGGAGTGGTCCAAACACACGGCAGTTCTTC
D gene: -; CDR3 length: 13; J gene: TRBJ2-7; V gene: TRBV4-2; clone size: -; CDR3 protein: CASSQDRSYEQYF; CDR3 DNA: TGTGCCAGCAGCCAAGACAGGTCCTACGAGCAGTACTTC
D gene: TRBD2; CDR3 length: 15; J gene: TRBJ2-7; V gene: TRBV5-4; clone size: once; CDR3 protein: CASSPGTSGSSLLYF; CDR3 DNA: TGTGCCAGCAGCCCGGGGACTAGCGGGAGCTCTCTGTTGTACTTC
D gene: TRBD1; CDR3 length: 13; J gene: TRBJ1-2; V gene: TRBV30; clone size: -; CDR3 protein: CAWSVTGARGYTF; CDR3 DNA: TGTGCCTGGAGTGTTACAGGGGCTAGGGGCTACACCTTC
D gene: TRBD1; CDR3 length: 15; J gene: TRBJ1-5; V gene: TRBV6-6; clone size: -; CDR3 protein: CASSYSPDRGQPQHF; CDR3 DNA: TGTGCCAGCAGTTACTCTCCGGACAGGGGACAGCCCCAGCATTTT
D gene: TRBD2; CDR3 length: 14; J gene: TRBJ2-5; V gene: TRBV7-3; clone size: -; CDR3 protein: CASSPSGATETQYF; CDR3 DNA: TGTGCCAGCAGCCCGAGCGGGGCAACAGAGACCCAGTACTTC
D gene: -; CDR3 length: 18; J gene: TRBJ1-1; V gene: TRBV21-1; clone size: -; CDR3 protein: CASIWGTGVVLFDTEAFF; CDR3 DNA: TGTGCCAGCATTTGGGGGACAGGGGTCGTTTTATTCGACACTGAAGCTTTCTTT
D gene: TRBD2; CDR3 length: 18; J gene: TRBJ2-3; V gene: TRBV5-5; clone size: once; CDR3 protein: CASSWDLTSGYITDTQYF; CDR3 DNA: TGTGCCAGCAGCTGGGACCTGACTAGCGGGTACATCACAGATACGCAGTATTTT
D gene: TRBD1; CDR3 length: 15; J gene: TRBJ2-5; V gene: TRBV7-9; clone size: -; CDR3 protein: CASSRTTGGMRTQYF; CDR3 DNA: TGTGCCAGCAGCAGAACGACAGGGGGAATGCGGACCCAGTACTTC
D gene: -; CDR3 length: 15; J gene: TRBJ2-1; V gene: TRBV25-1; clone size: few; CDR3 protein: CASSEGPSSYNEQFF; CDR3 DNA: TGTGCCAGCAGTGAGGGCCCCAGCAGTTACAATGAGCAGTTCTTC
D gene: TRBD2; CDR3 length: 16; J gene: TRBJ2-3; V gene: TRBV5-6; clone size: -; CDR3 protein: CASSWTAGGSADTQYF; CDR3 DNA: TGTGCCAGCAGCTGGACAGCGGGAGGGTCTGCAGATACGCAGTATTTT
D gene: TRBD1; CDR3 length: 15; J gene: TRBJ2-1; V gene: TRBV7-9; clone size: -; CDR3 protein: CASSDPGQNYNEQFF; CDR3 DNA: TGTGCCAGCAGCGATCCGGGACAGAACTACAATGAGCAGTTCTTC
D gene: -; CDR3 length: 17; J gene: TRBJ2-7; V gene: TRBV7-9; clone size: -; CDR3 protein: CASSPRGGGLALYEQYF; CDR3 DNA: TGTGCCAGCAGCCCCAGGGGTGGAGGATTGGCATTATACGAGCAGTACTTC
D gene: TRBD1; CDR3 length: 17; J gene: TRBJ1-1; V gene: TRBV4-2; clone size: few; CDR3 protein: CASSQDFQGVLNTEAFF; CDR3 DNA: TGTGCCAGCAGCCAAGATTTTCAGGGGGTCCTCAACACTGAAGCTTTCTTT
D gene: TRBD2; CDR3 length: 14; J gene: TRBJ2-7; V gene: TRBV19; clone size: once; CDR3 protein: CASSSAGVGFEQYF; CDR3 DNA: TGTGCCAGTAGTTCAGCGGGAGTAGGATTCGAGCAGTACTTC
D gene: -; CDR3 length: 16; J gene: TRBJ2-1; V gene: TRBV11-2; clone size: -; CDR3 protein: CASSLVSPSSYNEQFF; CDR3 DNA: TGTGCCAGCAGCTTAGTCAGTCCCAGCTCCTACAATGAGCAGTTCTTC
D gene: TRBD2; CDR3 length: 15; J gene: TRBJ2-5; V gene: TRBV10-3; clone size: -; CDR3 protein: CAIRLGTSLAETQYF; CDR3 DNA: TGTGCCATCAGATTAGGGACTAGCCTCGCAGAGACCCAGTACTTC
D gene: -; CDR3 length: 12; J gene: TRBJ2-7; V gene: TRBV11-2; clone size: -; CDR3 protein: CASSLAGYEQYF; CDR3 DNA: TGTGCCAGCAGCTTAGCAGGCTACGAGCAGTACTTC
D gene: -; CDR3 length: 14; J gene: TRBJ1-2; V gene: TRBV5-6; clone size: -; CDR3 protein: CASSLSGDNYGYTF; CDR3 DNA: TGTGCCAGCAGCTTGTCGGGAGATAACTATGGCTACACCTTC
D gene: TRBD2; CDR3 length: 12; J gene: TRBJ2-2; V gene: TRBV7-9; clone size: -; CDR3 protein: CVWEGRAGELFF; CDR3 DNA: TGTGTGTGGGAGGGCCGGGCCGGGGAGCTGTTTTTT
D gene: -; CDR3 length: 14; J gene: TRBJ1-1; V gene: TRBV5-1; clone size: -; CDR3 protein: CASKQVYMNTEAFF; CDR3 DNA: TGCGCCAGCAAACAGGTCTACATGAACACTGAAGCTTTCTTT